What follows is one TCR beta chain and its context. No antigen is known for it. The sample is drawn from a study of tumor and adjacent non-tumor tissue in lung cancer. Study conclusions and caveats: Tumor repertoires had a smaller top 100 clone share than normal lung.

The CDR3 loop spans 16 amino acids. The V and J ends lost 0 bases and 1 base respectively, with 13 bases between them. The germline V gene has CDR1 LNHNV and CDR2 YYDKDF (reference sequence). A modified ARM-PCR protocol with three rounds of nested PCR amplified TCRbeta. TCRdb independently ran MiXCR on the multiplex PCR reads; one entry per CDR3 protein. The sample lists under 80,000 distinct CDR3 sequences; 76% were seen once. RNA was extracted from bulk tissue without any cell sorting. The normal lung tissue was taken more than 3 cm from the tumor edge. The gene calls are TRBV15 and TRBJ2-7, with D possibly TRBD2 on 5 matching bases. The clonotype originates from a man between 60 and 75 years old with non-small cell lung cancer. Specimen: distant non-tumor lung tissue. CDR3 sequence: CATSRDLGRASYEQYF. Here the CDR3 DNA reads TGTGCCACCAGCAGAGATCTTGGGAGAGCGTCCTACGAGCAGTACTTC.